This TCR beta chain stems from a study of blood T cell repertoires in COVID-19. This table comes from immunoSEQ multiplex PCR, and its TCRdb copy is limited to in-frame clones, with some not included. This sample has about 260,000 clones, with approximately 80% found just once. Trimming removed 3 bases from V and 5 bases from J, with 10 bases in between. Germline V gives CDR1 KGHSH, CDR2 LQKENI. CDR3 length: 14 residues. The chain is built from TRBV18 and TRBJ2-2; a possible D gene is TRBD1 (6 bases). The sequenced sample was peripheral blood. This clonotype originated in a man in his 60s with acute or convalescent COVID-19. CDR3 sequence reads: CASSPTGKTGELFF. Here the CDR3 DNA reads TGTGCCAGCTCACCCACAGGGAAGACCGGGGAGCTGTTTTTT.